This T cell receptor (beta chain) comes out of a study of cytomegalovirus exposure and HLA in healthy donors. Findings and limits, study-wide: Cytomegalovirus-associated TCR beta chains were listed, numbering roughly 150. What a later analysis showed was that several of the most significant clusters appeared linked to common viral pathogens. V- and J-gene trimming in TCR beta was tied to a missense DCLRE1C variant by an analysis performed later. TCR beta V segments were, for the most part, productive about 87% or about 30% of the time in an earlier analysis.

Primers for the PCR totalled 60 Vbeta and 13 Jbeta. Assay used: immunoSEQ multiplex PCR; TCRdb lists only in-frame clones, some missing. The data show some 130,000 clones, over 65% seen once. The length of the CDR3 is 15 residues. CDR1 MNHEY and CDR2 SVGAGI come from the germline V gene. A word on this clone: Its antigen is unidentified. At one end the junction does not follow the germline gene, possibly because of a read error.

The J gene is TRBJ1-5, the V gene TRBV6-5; D may be TRBD1 (5 bases). Sequencing input: PBMCs. The clonotype comes from a woman aged 25 to 45 in good health and CMV-seropositive. The CDR3 bases are TGTGCCAGCAGTTACGGGCAGGGTGGCGATCAGACCCAGCATTTT. It codes for CASSYGQGGDQTQHF.